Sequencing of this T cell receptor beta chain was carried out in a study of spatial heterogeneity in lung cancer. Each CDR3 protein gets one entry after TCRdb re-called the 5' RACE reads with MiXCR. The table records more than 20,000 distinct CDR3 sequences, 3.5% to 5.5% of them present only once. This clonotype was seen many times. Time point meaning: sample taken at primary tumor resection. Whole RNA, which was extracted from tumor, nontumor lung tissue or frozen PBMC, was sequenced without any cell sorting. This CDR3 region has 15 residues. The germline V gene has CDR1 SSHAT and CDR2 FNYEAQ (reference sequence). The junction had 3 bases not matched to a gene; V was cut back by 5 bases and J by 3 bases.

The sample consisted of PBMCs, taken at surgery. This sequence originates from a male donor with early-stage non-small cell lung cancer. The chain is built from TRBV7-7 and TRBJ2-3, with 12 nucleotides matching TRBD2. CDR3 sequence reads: CASSKTSGRTDTQYF. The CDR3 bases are TGTGCCAGCAGCAAGACTAGCGGGAGAACAGATACGCAGTATTTT.